This T cell receptor beta chain emerged from a study of CD8 T cells in ankylosing spondylitis. General study points: Reportedly, matched ankylosing spondylitis synovial fluid was significantly enriched for disease-linked clones. What seemed typical of ankylosing spondylitis blood was a TCR beta motif built from about 8 highly homologous variants.

This CDR3 spans 17 amino acids. Germline CDR1 and CDR2: SGHRS and YFSETQ. Trimming stripped 4 bases from V and 3 bases from J, with 21 bases between. Scientists made TCR beta libraries using quantitative 5'-RACE with molecular barcodes. Each CDR3 protein is one row after TCRdb ran MiXCR on the 5' RACE reads. There are around 250,000 distinct CDR3 sequences in the sample; about 11% occur only once, and 6% to 8% lies in the top ten. Concerning this clonotype: Its antigen is unknown.

The V call is TRBV5-1, the J call TRBJ2-3; D ambiguous. The TCR comes from a male donor with ankylosing spondylitis or in good health (not recorded which). The sequenced sample was blood, either unsorted or a sorted T cell fraction (not recorded which). DNA for the CDR3: TGCGCCAGCAGCCTTCGAGGTTCTGGGCGCAAAACAGATACGCAGTATTTT. Translated: CASSLRGSGRKTDTQYF.